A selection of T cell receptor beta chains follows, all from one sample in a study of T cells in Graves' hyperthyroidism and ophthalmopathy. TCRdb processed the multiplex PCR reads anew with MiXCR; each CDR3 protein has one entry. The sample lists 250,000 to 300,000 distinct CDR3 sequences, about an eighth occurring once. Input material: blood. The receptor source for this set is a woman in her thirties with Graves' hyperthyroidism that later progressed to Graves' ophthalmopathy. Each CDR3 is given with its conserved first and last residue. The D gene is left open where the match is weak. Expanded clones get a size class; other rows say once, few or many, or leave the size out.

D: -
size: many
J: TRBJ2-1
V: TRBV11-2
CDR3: CATHGGGGIAYNEQFF
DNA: TGTGCCACCCATGGGGGAGGGGGAATCGCCTACAATGAGCAGTTCTTC

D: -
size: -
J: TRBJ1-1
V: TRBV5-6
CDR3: CASIRSGQYEAFF
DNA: TGTGCCAGCATCCGATCAGGACAGTATGAAGCTTTCTTT

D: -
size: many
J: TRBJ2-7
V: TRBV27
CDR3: CASSWGHRAYEQYF
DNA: TGTGCCAGCAGCTGGGGTCACAGGGCCTACGAGCAGTACTTC

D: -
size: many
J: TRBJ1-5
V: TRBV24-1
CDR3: CATSDSGRQPQHF
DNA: TGTGCCACCAGTGATTCCGGTCGACAGCCCCAGCATTTT

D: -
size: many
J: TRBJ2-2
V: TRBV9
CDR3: CASSVVGSGELFF
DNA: TGTGCCAGCAGCGTAGTTGGGTCCGGGGAGCTGTTTTTT

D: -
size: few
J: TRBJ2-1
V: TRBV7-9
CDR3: CASSSRDWPPDEQFF
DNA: TGTGCCAGCAGCTCCCGGGACTGGCCCCCTGATGAGCAGTTCTTC

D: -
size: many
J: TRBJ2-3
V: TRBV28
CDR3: CASIPSPTDTQYF
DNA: TGTGCCAGCATACCTAGCCCCACAGATACGCAGTATTTT

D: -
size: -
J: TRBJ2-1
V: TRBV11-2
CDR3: CASSLARLPWNEQFF
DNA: TGTGCCAGCAGCTTAGCCAGACTCCCGTGGAATGAGCAGTTCTTC

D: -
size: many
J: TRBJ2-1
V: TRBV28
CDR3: CASSFHHGALNNEQFF
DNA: TGTGCCAGCAGTTTTCACCATGGGGCCCTTAACAATGAGCAGTTCTTC

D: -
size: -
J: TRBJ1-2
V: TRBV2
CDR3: CASTPGSNYGYTF
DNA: TGTGCCAGCACTCCGGGGAGTAACTATGGCTACACCTTC

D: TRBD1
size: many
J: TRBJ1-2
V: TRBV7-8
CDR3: CASSLADRGGFGYGYTF
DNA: TGTGCCAGCAGCTTAGCCGACAGGGGTGGTTTCGGCTATGGCTACACCTTC

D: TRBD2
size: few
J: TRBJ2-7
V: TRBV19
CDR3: CASSIGSGGSGAGYEQYF
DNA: TGTGCCAGTAGTATCGGGAGCGGGGGAAGCGGAGCCGGTTACGAGCAGTACTTC

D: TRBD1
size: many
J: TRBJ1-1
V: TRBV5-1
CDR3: CASSLAGTGTPEAFF
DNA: TGCGCCAGCAGCTTGGCCGGGACAGGGACCCCTGAAGCTTTCTTT

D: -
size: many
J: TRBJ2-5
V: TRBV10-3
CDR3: CAISDVGLETQYF
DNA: TGTGCCATCAGTGATGTAGGGCTAGAGACCCAGTACTTC

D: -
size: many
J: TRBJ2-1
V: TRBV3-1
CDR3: CASSTSDEQFF
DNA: TGTGCCAGCAGCACAAGCGATGAGCAGTTCTTC

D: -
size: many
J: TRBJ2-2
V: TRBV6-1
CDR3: CATTRTSGRELFF
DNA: TGTGCCACCACTAGAACCTCGGGCCGGGAGCTGTTTTTT

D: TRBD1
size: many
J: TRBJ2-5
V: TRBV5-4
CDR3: CASSRTGELGETQYF
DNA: TGTGCCAGCAGCCGGACAGGGGAGTTAGGAGAGACCCAGTACTTC

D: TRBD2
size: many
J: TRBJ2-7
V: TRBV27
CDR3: CASSIAGEGYEQYF
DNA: TGTGCCAGCAGTATAGCGGGAGAGGGGTACGAGCAGTACTTC

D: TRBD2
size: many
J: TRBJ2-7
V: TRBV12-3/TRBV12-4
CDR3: CASSRGTGTSGVKGLEQYF
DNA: TGTGCCAGCAGTCGTGGGACCGGGACTAGCGGGGTAAAAGGGCTCGAGCAGTACTTC

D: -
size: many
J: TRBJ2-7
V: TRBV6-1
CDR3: CASSQGLSYEQYF
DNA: TGTGCCAGCAGCCAGGGACTCTCCTACGAGCAGTACTTC

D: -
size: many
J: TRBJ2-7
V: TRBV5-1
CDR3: CASSRPGTSSYEQYF
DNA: TGCGCCAGCAGCCGACCCGGGACCAGCTCCTACGAGCAGTACTTC

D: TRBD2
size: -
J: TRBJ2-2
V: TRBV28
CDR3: CASRGGRTNTGELFF
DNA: TGTGCCAGCAGGGGCGGGAGGACAAACACCGGGGAGCTGTTTTTT

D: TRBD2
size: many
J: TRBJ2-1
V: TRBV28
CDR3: CASSLDGTSGYNEQFF
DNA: TGTGCCAGCAGTTTAGACGGGACTAGCGGTTACAATGAGCAGTTCTTC

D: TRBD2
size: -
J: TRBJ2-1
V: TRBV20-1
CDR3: CSAPLAGVIGEQFF
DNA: TGCAGTGCTCCCCTAGCGGGAGTTATCGGTGAGCAGTTCTTC